This T cell receptor beta chain was recorded in a study of cytomegalovirus exposure and HLA in healthy donors. Study-wide background: Out of 150 million to 200 million T cells, an earlier analysis found 117 million unique TCR beta sequences in total.

Turning to this clone: Its matching antigen is unknown.

Study-level findings and limits: Segments of the TCR beta V type were, in most cases, productive about 90% or about 30% of the time in an earlier analysis.

PCR employed 60 Vbeta and 13 Jbeta primers. Sequencing was performed with immunoSEQ multiplex PCR; in TCRdb, only in-frame clones are kept and a portion is missing. The profile shows 200,000 to 250,000 clones, 81% of them singletons. The TCR originated in a woman between 55 and 75 years old in good health and CMV-seropositive. The sample consisted of PBMCs.

The chain's CDR3 is CASSLRQTDTQYF. The CDR3 DNA reads as TGCGCCAGCAGCTTAAGACAGACAGATACGCAGTATTTT. The rearrangement links TRBV5-1 to TRBJ2-3, with a tentative D call TRBD1 (5 bases). The CDR3 loop spans 13 amino acids. Germline loops: CDR1 SGHRS, CDR2 YFSETQ. The V gene lost 2 bases and the J gene lost 3 bases, with 7 bases spanning the gap. The full variable domain, its missing parts supplied by reference TRBV5-1 and TRBJ2-3, is KAGVTQTPRYLIKTRGQQVTLSCSPISGHRSVSWYQQTPGQGLQFLFEYFSETQRNKGNFPGRFSGRQFSNSRSEMNVSTLELGDSALYLCASSLRQTDTQYFGPGTRLTVL.